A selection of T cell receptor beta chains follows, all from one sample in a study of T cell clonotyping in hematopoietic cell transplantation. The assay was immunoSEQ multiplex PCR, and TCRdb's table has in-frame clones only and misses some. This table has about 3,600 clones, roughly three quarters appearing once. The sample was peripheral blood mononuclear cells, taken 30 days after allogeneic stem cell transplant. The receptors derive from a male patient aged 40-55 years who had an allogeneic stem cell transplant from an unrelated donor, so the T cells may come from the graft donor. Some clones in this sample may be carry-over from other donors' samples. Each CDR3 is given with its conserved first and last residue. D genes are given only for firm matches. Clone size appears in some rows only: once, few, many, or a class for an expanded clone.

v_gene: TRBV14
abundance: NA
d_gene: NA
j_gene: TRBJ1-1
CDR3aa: CASSAWVSRVNTEAFF
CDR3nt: TGTGCCAGCAGTGCTTGGGTAAGCCGGGTGAACACTGAAGCTTTCTTT

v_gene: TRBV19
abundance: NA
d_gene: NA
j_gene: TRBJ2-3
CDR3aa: CASSLWDTQYF
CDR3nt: TGTGCCAGTAGTCTCTGGGATACGCAGTATTTT

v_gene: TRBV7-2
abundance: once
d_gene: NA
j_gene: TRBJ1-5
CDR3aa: CASSLIGGQPQHF
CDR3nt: TGTGCCAGCAGCTTAATTGGAGGGCAGCCCCAGCATTTT

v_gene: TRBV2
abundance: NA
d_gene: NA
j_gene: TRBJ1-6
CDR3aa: CASRPYPPNSPLHF
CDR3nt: TGTGCCAGCAGGCCTTACCCGCCCAATTCACCCCTCCACTTT

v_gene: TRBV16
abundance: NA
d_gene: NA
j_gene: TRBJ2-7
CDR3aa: CASSQFSDDYEQYF
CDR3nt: TGTGCCAGCAGCCAATTTAGTGACGACTACGAGCAGTACTTC

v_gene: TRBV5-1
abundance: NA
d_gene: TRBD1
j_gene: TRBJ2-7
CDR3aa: CASMGGQGSYEQYF
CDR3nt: TGCGCCAGCATGGGGGGACAGGGATCCTACGAGCAGTACTTC

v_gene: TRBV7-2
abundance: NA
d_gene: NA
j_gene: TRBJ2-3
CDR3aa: CASSFAGSTDTQYF
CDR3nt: TGTGCCAGCAGCTTCGCAGGCAGCACAGATACGCAGTATTTT

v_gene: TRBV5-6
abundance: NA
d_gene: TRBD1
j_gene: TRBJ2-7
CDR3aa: CASSLGQGFYEQYF
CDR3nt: TGTGCCAGCAGCTTGGGACAGGGGTTCTACGAGCAGTACTTC

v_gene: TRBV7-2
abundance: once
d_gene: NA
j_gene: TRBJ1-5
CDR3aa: CASSLGGRGYSNQPQHF
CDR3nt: TGTGCCAGCAGCCTGGGGGGGCGGGGGTATAGCAATCAGCCCCAGCATTTT

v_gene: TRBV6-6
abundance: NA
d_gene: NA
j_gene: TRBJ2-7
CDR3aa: CASSTRHLSYEQYF
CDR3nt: TGTGCCAGCAGCACCCGACACCTCTCCTACGAGCAGTACTTC

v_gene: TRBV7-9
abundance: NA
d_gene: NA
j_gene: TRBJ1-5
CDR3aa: CASSEDRRGQPQHF
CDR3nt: TGTGCCAGCAGCGAGGACAGACGCGGTCAGCCCCAGCATTTT